The clone carrying this T cell receptor (beta chain) was picked up one time. The sample comes from a study of blood T cell repertoires in COVID-19. Germline V gives CDR1 SGHRS, CDR2 YFSETQ. The CDR3 loop spans 14 amino acids. Trimming took 6 bases from V and 3 from J; bases not matched to a gene: 8. Generated by immunoSEQ multiplex PCR, the TCRdb table keeps only in-frame clones and is missing some. Of a few hundred thousand clones listed, roughly 84% were seen once; the top ten hold roughly 3.1%. Material for sequencing was PBMCs or T cells enriched from blood (not recorded which). The chain joins TRBV5-1 to TRBJ2-7; 8 bases align to TRBD2. The source is a man aged 45-60 years who had recovered from COVID-19. The CDR3 reads CASTTGGLDYEQYF. For the CDR3, the DNA is TGCGCCAGCACCACGGGGGGACTAGACTACGAGCAGTACTTC.